This T cell receptor beta chain was captured in a study of blood T cell repertoires in COVID-19. Across the study: Spain, Italy and the United States supplied samples that represented acute and convalescent COVID-19.

Methods used by the authors: Amplified reference gene primers provided the basis for estimating nucleated cell counts. TCRdb keeps only in-frame clones here, not all; method: immunoSEQ multiplex PCR. Clone size and V and J calls were adopted from that table, with D and trimming inferred from the DNA. The table shows about 500,000 clones, with 89% occurring only once. Seattle patients were enrolled while actively infected and followed longitudinally. The germline V and J ends were trimmed by 7 bases and 9 bases, with 12 bases remaining between them. The CDR3 has 10 amino acids. CDR1 is SQVTM, CDR2 ANQGSEA, per germline.

This TCR derives from a man younger than 35 with COVID-19, enrolled during active disease. Sequencing was done on a sample of peripheral blood. The chain employs TRBV29-1 and TRBJ2-5; no clear D. The CDR3 region has the DNA TGCAGCGGGCACAACGTGGCCCAGTACTTC. This translates into CSGHNVAQYF. Together with reference TRBV29-1 and TRBJ2-5, the CDR3 gives the full variable domain: SAVISQKPSRDICQRGTSLTIQCQVDSQVTMMFWYRQQPGQSLTLIATANQGSEATYESGFVIDKFPISRPNLTFSTLTVSNMSPEDSSIYLCSGHNVAQYFGPGTRLLVL.